This T cell receptor beta chain emerged from a study of breast tumors, draining lymph nodes, adjacent tissues. TCRdb itself ran the multiplex PCR reads through MiXCR, one entry per CDR3 protein. Among 45,000 or so distinct CDR3 sequences, 23% were seen once, and the ten largest hold about 7.8%. CDR3 length: 14 amino acids. The V gene's germline CDR1 is SNHLY and CDR2 FYNNEI. The V and J ends lost 3 bases and 3 bases, in that order; junction bases with no gene match: 3. At least ten counts were recorded for this clonotype. Antigen: not known. Broader study findings: The data were judged consistent with most tumor T cells coming from lymph node and expanding in tumor.

The origin of this receptor is a female donor with breast cancer. Some clones in this sample may be carry-over from other donors' samples. The sample was breast tumor tissue. The chain is built from TRBV2 and TRBJ2-7; 9 bases are shared with TRBD2. The CDR3 DNA sequence: TGTGCCAGCAGTGACCAGCGGGGGGTCTACGAGCAGTACTTC. Translating it yields CASSDQRGVYEQYF.